These 3 T cell receptor beta chains came from one sample sequenced in a study of T cell responses to AZD1222 COVID-19 vaccine. TCRdb's table, derived via immunoSEQ multiplex PCR, lists solely in-frame clones and lacks some. Of roughly 120,000 clones listed, roughly 90% are singletons. Sample: peripheral blood, taken 28 days after the second dose of the MenACWY control vaccine. The receptors were sampled from an adult who received the MenACWY meningococcal vaccine as a control.

The J gene is TRBJ2-1, the V gene TRBV30; 10 bases are a match to TRBD1. V trimming: 3 bases; J trimming: 9 bases; junction bases outside the gene matches: 11. Germline-derived CDR1 and CDR2 are GTSNPN and SVGIG (reference sequence). This CDR3 is built from 15 residues. CDR3 residues: CAWRRQGALYGEQFF. CDR3 in DNA: TGTGCCTGGAGGAGACAGGGGGCGCTTTACGGTGAGCAGTTCTTC.

This chain uses TRBV30 with TRBJ2-7; D might be TRBD2 (5 bases). This CDR3 has 18 residues. Germline CDR1 reads GTSNPN; CDR2 reads SVGIG (reference sequence). V was shortened by 2 bases and J by 0 bases, with 23 bases between the two germline ends. The CDR3 nucleotides are TGTGCCTGGAGTAGAGGCGACACAATACAGCGGTTCTCCTACGAGCAGTACTTC. It translates to CAWSRGDTIQRFSYEQYF. The full variable domain, its missing parts supplied by reference TRBV30 and TRBJ2-7, is SQTIHQWPATLVQPVGSPLSLECTVEGTSNPNLYWYRQAAGRGLQLLFYSVGIGQISSEVPQNLSASRPQDRQFILSSKKLLLSDSGFYLCAWSRGDTIQRFSYEQYFGPGTRLTVT.

The V call is TRBV28, the J call TRBJ2-7; possibly TRBD1 for D (6 bases). The CDR3 covers 15 residues. The germline V gene has CDR1 MDHEN and CDR2 SYDVKM. Trimming left V 6 bases short and J 0 bases short, with 15 bases between. The CDR3 DNA reads as TGTGCCAGCAGCAACTACGGGACACGCTCCTACGAGCAGTACGTC. Amino acids: CASSNYGTRSYEQYV.